This T cell receptor (beta chain) was identified during a study of blood T cell repertoires in COVID-19. Produced via immunoSEQ multiplex PCR; TCRdb's table is partial and in-frame only. The table lists 250,000 to 350,000 clones, around four fifths of them singletons. The TCR sequence derives from a woman aged 45-65 years with active or convalescent COVID-19. Input material: peripheral blood.

This CDR3 is CSASPSGRATDTQYF. The CDR3 DNA reads as TGCAGTGCTAGTCCTAGCGGGAGGGCCACAGATACGCAGTATTTT. The chain combines TRBV20-1 with TRBJ2-3; 12 nucleotides line up with TRBD2. Germline lookup yields CDR1 DFQATT and CDR2 SNEGSKA (reference sequence). With 3 bases clipped from V and 2 bases from J, the junction kept 3 bases outside the gene matches. CDR3 length equals 15 residues.